This T cell receptor (beta chain) was profiled in a study of cytomegalovirus exposure and HLA in healthy donors. Study context: The Caucasian-associated ancestry cluster contained 81% of the approximately 400 genotyped donors.

Although they were nominally healthy when sampled, donors likely had unrecorded immune exposures. Researchers ran the PCR with 60 Vbeta and 13 Jbeta primers. Clones were sequenced by immunoSEQ multiplex PCR, and TCRdb holds only the in-frame ones, with some missing. The sample holds about 62,000 clones, around 87% seen once. The germline gives CDR1 SGHRS, CDR2 YFSETQ. The V and J ends lost 3 bases and 4 bases, in that order; junction bases with no gene match: 3. The CDR3 has 13 amino acids. The sequence came from a man aged 18 to 29 in good health and CMV-seronegative. This chain links TRBV5-1 with TRBJ2-7; 8 bases are a match to TRBD1. The sequenced sample consisted of PBMCs. CDR3 amino acids: CASSWGQAYEQYF. The CDR3 nucleotides read TGCGCCAGCAGCTGGGGACAGGCTTACGAGCAGTACTTC.